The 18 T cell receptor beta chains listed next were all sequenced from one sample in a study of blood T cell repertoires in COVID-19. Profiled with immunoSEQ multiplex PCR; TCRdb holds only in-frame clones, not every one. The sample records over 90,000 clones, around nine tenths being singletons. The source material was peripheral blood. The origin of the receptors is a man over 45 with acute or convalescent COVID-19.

The CDR3 coding sequence is TGCGCCAGCTCGCCGGGACAGACCTATGGTGAAGCTTTCTTT. It specifies CASSPGQTYGEAFF. The chain carries TRBV10-1 and TRBJ1-1; 7 bases line up with TRBD1. The germline V gene encodes CDR1 WNHNN and CDR2 SYGVQD (reference sequence). CDR3 length: 14 residues. J gave up 7 bases and V 8 bases, and 13 bases lay outside the gene matches.

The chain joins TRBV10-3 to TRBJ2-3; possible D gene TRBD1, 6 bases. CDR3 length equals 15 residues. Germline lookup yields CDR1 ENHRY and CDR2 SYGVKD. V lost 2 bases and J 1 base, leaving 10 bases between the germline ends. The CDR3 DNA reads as TGTGCCATCAGTGAGCCAGGGGTCGGCACAGATACGCAGTATTTT. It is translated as CAISEPGVGTDTQYF.

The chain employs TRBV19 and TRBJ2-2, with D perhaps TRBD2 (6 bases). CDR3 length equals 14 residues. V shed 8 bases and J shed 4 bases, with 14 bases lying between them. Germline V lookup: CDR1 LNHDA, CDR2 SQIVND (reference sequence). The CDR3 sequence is CASLVRGGTGELFF. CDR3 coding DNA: TGTGCCAGTCTTGTAAGGGGAGGCACCGGGGAGCTGTTTTTT.

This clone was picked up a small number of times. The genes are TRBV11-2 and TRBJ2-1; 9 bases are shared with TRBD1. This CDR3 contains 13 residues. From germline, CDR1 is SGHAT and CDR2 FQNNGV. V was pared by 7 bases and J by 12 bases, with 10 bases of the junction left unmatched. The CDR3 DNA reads TGTGCCAGCACCCAAACCCGACAGGGGGTGCAGTTCTTC. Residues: CASTQTRQGVQFF.

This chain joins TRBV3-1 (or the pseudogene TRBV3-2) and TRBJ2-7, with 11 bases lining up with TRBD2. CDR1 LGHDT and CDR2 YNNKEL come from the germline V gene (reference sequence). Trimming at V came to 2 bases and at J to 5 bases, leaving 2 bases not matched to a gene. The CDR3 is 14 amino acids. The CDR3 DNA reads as TGTGCCAGCAGCCAAAGTAGCGGGAGGGACGAGCAGTACTTC. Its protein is CASSQSSGRDEQYF.

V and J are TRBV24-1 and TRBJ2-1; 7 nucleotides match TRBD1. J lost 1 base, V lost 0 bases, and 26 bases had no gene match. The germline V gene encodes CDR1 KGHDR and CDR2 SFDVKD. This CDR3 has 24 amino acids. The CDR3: CATSDLPKGERRQGDVASYNEQFF. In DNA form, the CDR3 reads TGTGCCACCAGTGATTTGCCAAAAGGGGAAAGGAGACAGGGTGATGTGGCGTCCTACAATGAGCAGTTCTTC.

The CDR3 DNA is TGTGCCAGCAGTCCCCGGAACACCGGGGAGCTGTTTTTT. It specifies CASSPRNTGELFF. V and J are TRBV6-6 and TRBJ2-2; no reliable D call. The length of the CDR3 is 13 residues. V was clipped by 5 bases and J by 1 base, with 5 bases between them. Germline loops: CDR1 MNHNY, CDR2 SVGAGI (reference sequence).

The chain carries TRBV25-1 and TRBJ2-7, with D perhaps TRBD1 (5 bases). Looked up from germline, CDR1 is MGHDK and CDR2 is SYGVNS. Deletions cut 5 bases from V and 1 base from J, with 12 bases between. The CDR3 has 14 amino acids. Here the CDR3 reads CASSKLDTSYEQYF. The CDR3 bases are TGTGCCAGCAGTAAACTGGACACATCCTACGAGCAGTACTTC.

The CDR3 reads CASSLSSGRGTDTQYF. The DNA of the CDR3 is TGCGCCAGCAGCTTGTCAAGCGGGCGTGGGACAGATACGCAGTATTTT. This chain links TRBV5-1 with TRBJ2-3; a weak D match, TRBD2 (6 bases). Germline assignment: CDR1 SGHRS and CDR2 YFSETQ. Deletions cut 1 base from V and 3 bases from J, with 15 bases between. This CDR3 comprises 16 residues.

CDR3 amino acids: CASSASTGAEQPQHF. The CDR3 nucleotides are TGTGCCAGCAGCGCGAGCACAGGGGCTGAGCAGCCCCAGCATTTT. The chain recombines TRBV9 with TRBJ1-5; 7 bases fit TRBD1. The germline V gene encodes CDR1 SGDLS and CDR2 YYNGEE. The CDR3 has 15 amino acids. Trimming cost V 3 bases and J 7 bases; bases outside gene matches: 10. The entire variable domain, with the rest obtained from reference TRBV9 and TRBJ1-5, is as follows: DSGVTQTPKHLITATGQRVTLRCSPRSGDLSVYWYQQSLDQGLQFLIQYYNGEERAKGNILERFSAQQFPDLHSELNLSSLELGDSALYFCASSASTGAEQPQHFGDGTRLSIL.

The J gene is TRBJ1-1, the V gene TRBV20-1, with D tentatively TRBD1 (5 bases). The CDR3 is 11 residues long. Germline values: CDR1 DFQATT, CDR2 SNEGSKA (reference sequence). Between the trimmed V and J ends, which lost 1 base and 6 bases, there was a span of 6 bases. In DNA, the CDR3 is TGCAGTGCTAGAGGGGGCTCTGAAGCTTTCTTT. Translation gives CSARGGSEAFF.

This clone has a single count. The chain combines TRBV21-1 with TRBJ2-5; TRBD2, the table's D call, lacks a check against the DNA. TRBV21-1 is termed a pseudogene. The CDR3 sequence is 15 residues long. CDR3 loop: CASSRGTSGGETQYF. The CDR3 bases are TGTGCCAGCAGCAGGGGGACTAGCGGGGGAGAGACCCAGTACTTC.

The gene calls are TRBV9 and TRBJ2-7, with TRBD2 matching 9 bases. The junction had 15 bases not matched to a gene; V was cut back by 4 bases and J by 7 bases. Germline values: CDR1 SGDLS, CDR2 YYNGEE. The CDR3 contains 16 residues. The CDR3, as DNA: TGTGCCAGCAGCCCCGGGGGGTCTAGCGGGACGTTAGAGCAGTACTTC. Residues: CASSPGGSSGTLEQYF.

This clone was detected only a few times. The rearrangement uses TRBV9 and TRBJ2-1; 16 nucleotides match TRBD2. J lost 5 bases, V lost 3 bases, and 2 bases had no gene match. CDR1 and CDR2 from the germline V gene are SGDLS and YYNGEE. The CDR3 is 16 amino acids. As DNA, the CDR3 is TGTGCCAGCAGCGAGGGACTAGCGGGAGGGAACAATGAGCAGTTCTTC. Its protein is CASSEGLAGGNNEQFF.

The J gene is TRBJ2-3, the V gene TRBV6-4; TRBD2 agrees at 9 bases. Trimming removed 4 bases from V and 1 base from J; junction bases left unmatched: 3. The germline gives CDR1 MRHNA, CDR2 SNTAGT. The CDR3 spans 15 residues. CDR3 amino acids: CASSALAGGTDTQYF. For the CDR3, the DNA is TGTGCCAGCAGTGCTTTAGCGGGAGGCACAGATACGCAGTATTTT.

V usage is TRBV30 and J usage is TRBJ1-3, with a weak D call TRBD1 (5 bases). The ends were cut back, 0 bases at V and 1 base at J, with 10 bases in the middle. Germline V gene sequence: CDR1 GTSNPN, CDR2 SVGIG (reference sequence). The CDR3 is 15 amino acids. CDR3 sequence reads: CAWSVRAGSGNTIYF. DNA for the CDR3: TGTGCCTGGAGTGTACGAGCAGGGTCTGGAAACACCATATATTTT.

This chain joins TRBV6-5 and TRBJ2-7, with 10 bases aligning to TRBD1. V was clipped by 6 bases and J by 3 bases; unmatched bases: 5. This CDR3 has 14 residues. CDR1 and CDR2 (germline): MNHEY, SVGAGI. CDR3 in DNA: TGTGCCAGCAGCCGGGACAGGGGCCTCTACGAGCAGTACTTC. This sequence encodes CASSRDRGLYEQYF.

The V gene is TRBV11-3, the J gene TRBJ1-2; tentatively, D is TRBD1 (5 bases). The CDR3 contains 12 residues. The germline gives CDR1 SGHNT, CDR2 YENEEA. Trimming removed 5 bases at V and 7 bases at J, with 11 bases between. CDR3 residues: CASSQGGTGYTF. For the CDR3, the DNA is TGTGCCAGCAGCCAGGGCGGGACTGGCTACACCTTC.